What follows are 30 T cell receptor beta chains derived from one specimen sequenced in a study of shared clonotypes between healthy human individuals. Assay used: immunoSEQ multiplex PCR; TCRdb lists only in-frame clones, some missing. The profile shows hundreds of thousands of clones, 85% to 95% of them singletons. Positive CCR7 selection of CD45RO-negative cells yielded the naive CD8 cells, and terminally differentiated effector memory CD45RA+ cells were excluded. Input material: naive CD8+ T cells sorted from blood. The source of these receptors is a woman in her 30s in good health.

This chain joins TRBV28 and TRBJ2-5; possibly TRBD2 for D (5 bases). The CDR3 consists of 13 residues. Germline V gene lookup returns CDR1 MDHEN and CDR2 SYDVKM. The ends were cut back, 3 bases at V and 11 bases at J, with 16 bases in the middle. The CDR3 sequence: CASSLIGDGEQYF. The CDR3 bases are TGTGCCAGCAGTTTGATTGGAGACGGGGAGCAGTACTTC. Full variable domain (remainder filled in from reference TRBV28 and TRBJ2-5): DVKVTQSSRYLVKRTGEKVFLECVQDMDHENMFWYRQDPGLGLRLIYFSYDVKMKEKGDIPEGYSVSREKKERFSLILESASTNQTSMYLCASSLIGDGEQYFGPGTRLLVL.

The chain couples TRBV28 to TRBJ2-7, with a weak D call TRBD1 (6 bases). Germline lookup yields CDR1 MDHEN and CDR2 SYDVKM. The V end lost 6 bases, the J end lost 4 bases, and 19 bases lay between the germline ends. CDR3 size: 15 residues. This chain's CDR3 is CASRLDASRGYEQYF. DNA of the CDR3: TGTGCCAGCAGATTAGATGCATCCAGGGGTTACGAGCAGTACTTC.

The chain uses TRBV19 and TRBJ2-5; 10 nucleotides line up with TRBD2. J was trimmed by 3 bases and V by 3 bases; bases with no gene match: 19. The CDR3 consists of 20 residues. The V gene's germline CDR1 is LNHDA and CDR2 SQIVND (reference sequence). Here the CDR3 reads CASSIPGVSTSGTPKETQYF. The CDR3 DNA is TGTGCCAGTAGTATCCCCGGGGTTTCCACTAGCGGGACGCCAAAAGAGACCCAGTACTTC.

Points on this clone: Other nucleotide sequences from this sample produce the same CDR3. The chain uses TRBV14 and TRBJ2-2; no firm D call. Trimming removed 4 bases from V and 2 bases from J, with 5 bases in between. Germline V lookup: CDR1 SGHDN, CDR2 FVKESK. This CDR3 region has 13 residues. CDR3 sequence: CASSLLNTGELFF. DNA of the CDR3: TGTGCCAGCAGCCTACTTAACACCGGGGAGCTGTTTTTT.

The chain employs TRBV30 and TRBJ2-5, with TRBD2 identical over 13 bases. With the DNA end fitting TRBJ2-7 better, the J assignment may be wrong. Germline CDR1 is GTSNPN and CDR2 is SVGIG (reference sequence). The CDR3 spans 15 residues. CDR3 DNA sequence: TGTGCCTGGAGTGACGGACTAGCGGGAGCCTACGAGCAGTACTTC. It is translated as CAWSDGLAGAYEQYF.

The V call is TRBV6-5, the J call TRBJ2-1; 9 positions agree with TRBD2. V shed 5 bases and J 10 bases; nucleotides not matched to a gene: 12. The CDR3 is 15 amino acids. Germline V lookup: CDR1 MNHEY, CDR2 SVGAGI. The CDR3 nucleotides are TGTGCCAGCAGTCCCGGACTAGCGAAACAAGTAGAGCAGTTCTTC. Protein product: CASSPGLAKQVEQFF.

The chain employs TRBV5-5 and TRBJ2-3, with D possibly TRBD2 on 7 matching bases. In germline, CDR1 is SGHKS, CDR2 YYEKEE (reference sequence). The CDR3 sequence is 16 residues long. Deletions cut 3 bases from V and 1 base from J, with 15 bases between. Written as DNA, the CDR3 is TGTGCCAGCAGCTGGGAGGGGGTTGGAGGCACAGATACGCAGTATTTT. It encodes CASSWEGVGGTDTQYF. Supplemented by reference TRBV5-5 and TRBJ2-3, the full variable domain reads DAGVTQSPTHLIKTRGQQVTLRCSPISGHKSVSWYQQVLGQGPQFIFQYYEKEERGRGNFPDRFSARQFPNYSSELNVNALLLGDSALYLCASSWEGVGGTDTQYFGPGTRLTVL.

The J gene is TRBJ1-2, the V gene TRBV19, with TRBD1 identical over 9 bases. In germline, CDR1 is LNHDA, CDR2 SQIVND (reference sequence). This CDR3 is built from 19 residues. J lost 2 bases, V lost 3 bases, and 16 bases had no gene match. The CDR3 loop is CASSIGPRRGTGINYGYTF. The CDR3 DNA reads TGTGCCAGTAGTATTGGCCCGAGGCGTGGGACAGGGATCAACTATGGCTACACCTTC. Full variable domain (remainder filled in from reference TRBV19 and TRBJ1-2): DGGITQSPKYLFRKEGQNVTLSCEQNLNHDAMYWYRQDPGQGLRLIYYSQIVNDFQKGDIAEGYSVSREKKESFPLTVTSAQKNPTAFYLCASSIGPRRGTGINYGYTFGSGTRLTVV.

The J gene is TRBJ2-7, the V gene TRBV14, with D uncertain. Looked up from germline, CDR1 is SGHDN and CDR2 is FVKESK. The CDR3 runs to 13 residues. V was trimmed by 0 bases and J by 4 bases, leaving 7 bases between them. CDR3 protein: CASSQDNPYEQYF. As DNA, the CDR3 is TGTGCCAGCAGCCAAGATAATCCGTACGAGCAGTACTTC.

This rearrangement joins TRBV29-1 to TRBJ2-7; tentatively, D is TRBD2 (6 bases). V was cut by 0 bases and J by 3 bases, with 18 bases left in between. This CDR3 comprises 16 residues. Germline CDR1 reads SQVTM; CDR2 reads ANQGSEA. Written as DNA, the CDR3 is TGCAGCGTTGAAGATCCAGGGAGGCCCGGGGGCTACGAGCAGTACTTC. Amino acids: CSVEDPGRPGGYEQYF.

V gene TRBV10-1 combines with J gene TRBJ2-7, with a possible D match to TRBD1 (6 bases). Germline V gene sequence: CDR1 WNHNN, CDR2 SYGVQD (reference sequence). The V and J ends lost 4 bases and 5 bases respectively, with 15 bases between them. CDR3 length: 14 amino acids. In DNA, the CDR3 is TGCGCCAGCAGTGTATTGCAGGGGCCGGACGAGCAGTACTTC. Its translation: CASSVLQGPDEQYF.

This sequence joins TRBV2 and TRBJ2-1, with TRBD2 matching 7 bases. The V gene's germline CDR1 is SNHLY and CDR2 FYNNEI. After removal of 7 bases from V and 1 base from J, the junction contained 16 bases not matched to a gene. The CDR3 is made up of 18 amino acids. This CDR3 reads CASTRGVEEGRSYNEQFF. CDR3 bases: TGTGCCAGCACCCGGGGGGTTGAGGAGGGGAGATCCTACAATGAGCAGTTCTTC. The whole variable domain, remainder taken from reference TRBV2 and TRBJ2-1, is EPEVTQTPSHQVTQMGQEVILRCVPISNHLYFYWYRQILGQKVEFLVSFYNNEISEKSEIFDDQFSVERPDGSNFTLKIRSTKLEDSAMYFCASTRGVEEGRSYNEQFFGPGTRLTVL.

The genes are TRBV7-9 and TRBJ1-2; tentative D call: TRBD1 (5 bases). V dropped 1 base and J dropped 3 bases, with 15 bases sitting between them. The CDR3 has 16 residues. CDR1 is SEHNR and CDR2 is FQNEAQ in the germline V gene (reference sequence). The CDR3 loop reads CASSLDELGPYYGYTF. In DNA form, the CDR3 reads TGTGCCAGCAGCTTAGACGAACTGGGGCCCTACTATGGCTACACCTTC.

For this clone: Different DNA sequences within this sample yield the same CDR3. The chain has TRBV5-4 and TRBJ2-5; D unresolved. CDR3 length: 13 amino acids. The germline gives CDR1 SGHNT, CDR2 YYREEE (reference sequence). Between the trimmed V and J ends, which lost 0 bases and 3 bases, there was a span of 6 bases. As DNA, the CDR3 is TGTGCCAGCAGCTTGGACAGCGAAGAGACCCAGTACTTC. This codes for CASSLDSEETQYF.

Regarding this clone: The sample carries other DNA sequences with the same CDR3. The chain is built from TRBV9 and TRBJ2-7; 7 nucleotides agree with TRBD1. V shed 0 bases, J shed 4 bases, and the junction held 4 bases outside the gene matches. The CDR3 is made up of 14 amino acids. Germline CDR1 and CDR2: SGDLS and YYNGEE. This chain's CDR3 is CASSVGRGSYEQYF. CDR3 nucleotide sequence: TGTGCCAGCAGCGTAGGCAGGGGGTCTTACGAGCAGTACTTC.

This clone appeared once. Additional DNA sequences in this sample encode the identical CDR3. In DNA form, the CDR3 reads TGTGCCAGCAGCTCCGCCACTGAAGCTTTCTTT. Translating gives CASSSATEAFF. The chain is built from TRBV5-4 and TRBJ1-1; no clear D gene. CDR1 is SGHNT and CDR2 is YYREEE in the germline V gene (reference sequence). The CDR3 contains 11 residues. V dropped 3 bases and J dropped 4 bases, with 4 bases sitting between them.

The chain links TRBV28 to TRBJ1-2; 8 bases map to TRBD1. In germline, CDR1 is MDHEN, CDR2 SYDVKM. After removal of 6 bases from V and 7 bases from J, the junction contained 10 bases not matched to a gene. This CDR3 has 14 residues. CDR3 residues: CASRNPDRESGYTF. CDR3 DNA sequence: TGTGCCAGCAGGAACCCGGACAGGGAGTCTGGCTACACCTTC.

In DNA, the CDR3 is TGTGCCAGCAGTGAAGCCCGGGGGGCACCGGACCAGCCCCAGCATTTT. Protein: CASSEARGAPDQPQHF. The chain links TRBV2 to TRBJ1-5; perhaps TRBD1 as D (6 bases). CDR1 SNHLY and CDR2 FYNNEI come from the germline V gene. This CDR3 is 16 amino acids long. Trimming stripped 0 bases from V and 7 bases from J, with 16 bases between.

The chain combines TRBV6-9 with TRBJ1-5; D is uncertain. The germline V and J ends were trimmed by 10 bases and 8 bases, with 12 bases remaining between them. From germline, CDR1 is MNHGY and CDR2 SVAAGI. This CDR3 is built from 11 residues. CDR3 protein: CANNTQEPQHF. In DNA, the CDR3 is TGTGCCAATAATACCCAGGAGCCCCAGCATTTT.

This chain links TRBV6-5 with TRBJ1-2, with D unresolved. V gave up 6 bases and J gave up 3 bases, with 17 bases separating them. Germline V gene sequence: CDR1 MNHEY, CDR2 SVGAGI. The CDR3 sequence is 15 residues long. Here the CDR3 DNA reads TGTGCCAGCAGCCCCTTAGAGGGCTCCTACTATGGCTACACCTTC. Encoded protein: CASSPLEGSYYGYTF.

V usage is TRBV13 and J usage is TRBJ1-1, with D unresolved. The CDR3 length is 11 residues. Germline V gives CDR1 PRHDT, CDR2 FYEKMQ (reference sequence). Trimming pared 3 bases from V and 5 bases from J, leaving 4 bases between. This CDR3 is CASSLETEAFF. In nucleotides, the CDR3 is TGTGCCAGCAGCTTGGAAACTGAAGCTTTCTTT.

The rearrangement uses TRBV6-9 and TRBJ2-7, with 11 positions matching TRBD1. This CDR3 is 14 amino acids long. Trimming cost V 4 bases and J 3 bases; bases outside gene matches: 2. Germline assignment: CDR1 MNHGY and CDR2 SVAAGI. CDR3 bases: TGTGCCAGCAGTTCCGGGACAGGGGGCTACGAGCAGTACTTC. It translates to CASSSGTGGYEQYF.

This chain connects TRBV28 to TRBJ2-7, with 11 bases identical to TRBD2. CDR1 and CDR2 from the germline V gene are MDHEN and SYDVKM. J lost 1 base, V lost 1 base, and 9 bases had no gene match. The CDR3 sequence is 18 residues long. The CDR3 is CASSLLGLGTSGSYEQYF. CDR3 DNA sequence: TGTGCCAGCAGTTTATTAGGCCTTGGGACTAGCGGTTCCTACGAGCAGTACTTC.

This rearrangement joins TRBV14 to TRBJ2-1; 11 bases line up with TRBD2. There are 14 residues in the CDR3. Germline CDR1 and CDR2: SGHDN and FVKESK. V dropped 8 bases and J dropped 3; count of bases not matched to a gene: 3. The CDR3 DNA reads TGTGCCAGCTCCGGGACTAGCGGCTACAATGAGCAGTTCTTC. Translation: CASSGTSGYNEQFF. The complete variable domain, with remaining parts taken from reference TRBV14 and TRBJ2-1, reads EAGVTQFPSHSVIEKGQTVTLRCDPISGHDNLYWYRRVMGKEIKFLLHFVKESKQDESGMPNNRFLAERTGGTYSTLKVQPAELEDSGVYFCASSGTSGYNEQFFGPGTRLTVL.

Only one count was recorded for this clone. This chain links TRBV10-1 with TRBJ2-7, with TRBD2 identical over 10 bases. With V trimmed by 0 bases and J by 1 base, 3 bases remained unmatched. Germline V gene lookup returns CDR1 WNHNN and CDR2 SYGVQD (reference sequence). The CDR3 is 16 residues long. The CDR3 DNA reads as TGCGCCAGCAGTGAGTCGAGCGGGAGGGATTCCTACGAGCAGTACTTC. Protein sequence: CASSESSGRDSYEQYF.

The DNA of the CDR3 is TGCAGCGTTGAAGGCGTCCCCTCGGGACTAGCGGGAGGGCCCGGCTACGAGCAGTACTTC. It specifies CSVEGVPSGLAGGPGYEQYF. The chain employs TRBV29-1 and TRBJ2-7, with 16 bases matching TRBD2. This CDR3 region has 20 residues. Trimming took 1 base from V and 3 from J; bases not matched to a gene: 15. CDR1 SQVTM and CDR2 ANQGSEA come from the germline V gene.

The CDR3 bases are TGTGCCAGCAGCTCAGTAGAAGAGACCCAGTACTTC. Its protein product is CASSSVEETQYF. The rearrangement links TRBV7-9 to TRBJ2-5; D gene uncertain. V was pared by 4 bases and J by 3 bases, with 6 bases between. The CDR3 has 12 residues. Germline lookup yields CDR1 SEHNR and CDR2 FQNEAQ (reference sequence).

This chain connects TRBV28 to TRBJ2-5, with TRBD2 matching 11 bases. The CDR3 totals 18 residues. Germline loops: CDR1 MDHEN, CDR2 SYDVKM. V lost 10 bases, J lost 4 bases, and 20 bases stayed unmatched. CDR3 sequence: CAILRGGSGRAAGETQYF. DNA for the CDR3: TGTGCCATCTTAAGGGGAGGTAGCGGGAGGGCCGCGGGAGAGACCCAGTACTTC.

In nucleotides, the CDR3 is TGTGCCAGCAGCCACCCCAGGCTAGCGGAATACAATGAGCAGTTCTTC. This translates into CASSHPRLAEYNEQFF. The chain joins TRBV28 to TRBJ2-1; TRBD2 matches 7 bases. The ends lost 6 bases at V and 4 bases at J; junction bases unmatched: 12. The CDR3 consists of 16 residues. The germline V gene has CDR1 MDHEN and CDR2 SYDVKM.

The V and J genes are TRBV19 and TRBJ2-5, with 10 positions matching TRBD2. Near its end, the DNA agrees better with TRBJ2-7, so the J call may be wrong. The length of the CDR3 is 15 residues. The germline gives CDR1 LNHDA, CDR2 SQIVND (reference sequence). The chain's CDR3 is CASSISSGSRYEQYF. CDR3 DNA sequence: TGTGCCAGTAGTATATCTAGCGGGAGCCGCTACGAGCAGTACTTC.